The sequence of this T cell receptor beta chain was determined in a study of control samples from healthy donors and cancer patients. The method was immunoSEQ multiplex PCR; TCRdb's version includes in-frame clones alone and lacks a portion of them. The repertoire holds approximately 88,000 clones, with more than 85% as singletons. Losses at the gene ends were 5 bases for V and 3 bases for J; bases not matched to a gene: 7. CDR1 and CDR2 (germline): KGHSH, LQKENI. CDR3 length: 16 residues. This sequence originates from a woman aged 25 to 39 in good health. The sequenced sample consisted of blood. The chain combines TRBV18 with TRBJ2-5; 12 nucleotides line up with TRBD2. Here the CDR3 reads CASSKGLAGSKETQYF. CDR3 DNA sequence: TGTGCCAGCTCAAAAGGACTAGCGGGAAGTAAAGAGACCCAGTACTTC. Filled out from reference TRBV18 and TRBJ2-5, the complete variable domain reads NAGVMQNPRHLVRRRGQEARLRCSPMKGHSHVYWYRQLPEEGLKFMVYLQKENIIDESGMPKERFSAEFPKEGPSILRIQQVVRGDSAAYFCASSKGLAGSKETQYFGPGTRLLVL.